The TCR beta chain under discussion was sequenced for a study of post-analysis software for immune sequencing data. The wider study: Disease trajectories encompassed relapsing-remitting, secondary progressive and progressive-relapsing multiple sclerosis. Study-wide results and caveats: By F measure, samples from a shared preparation batch strongly co-clustered. With TRBV5-6, TRBV5-1 and TRBV20-1 included, several TRBV segments were more frequent in patients than in controls.

Germline V gene lookup returns CDR1 WSHSY and CDR2 SAAADI. With 9 bases removed from V and 0 bases from J, the gap between germline ends came to 11 bases. CDR3 length equals 14 residues. This clonotype turned up a few times. As yet, its antigen is unknown. cDNA libraries for TCR beta contained unique molecular identifiers. Yield was roughly 500,000 cDNA molecules from around 1 to 9.1 million T cells. TCRdb passed the PCR reads through MiXCR, listing each CDR3 protein once. The table has about 540,000 distinct CDR3 sequences, around 34% seen once. The specimen was blood. The source is a girl aged 2-17 years with multiple sclerosis. The chain has TRBV10-2 and TRBJ2-2; a weak D match, TRBD1 (6 bases). In DNA form, the CDR3 reads TGCGCCAGTTTAGGGACAACGAACACCGGGGAGCTGTTTTTT. This sequence encodes CASLGTTNTGELFF.